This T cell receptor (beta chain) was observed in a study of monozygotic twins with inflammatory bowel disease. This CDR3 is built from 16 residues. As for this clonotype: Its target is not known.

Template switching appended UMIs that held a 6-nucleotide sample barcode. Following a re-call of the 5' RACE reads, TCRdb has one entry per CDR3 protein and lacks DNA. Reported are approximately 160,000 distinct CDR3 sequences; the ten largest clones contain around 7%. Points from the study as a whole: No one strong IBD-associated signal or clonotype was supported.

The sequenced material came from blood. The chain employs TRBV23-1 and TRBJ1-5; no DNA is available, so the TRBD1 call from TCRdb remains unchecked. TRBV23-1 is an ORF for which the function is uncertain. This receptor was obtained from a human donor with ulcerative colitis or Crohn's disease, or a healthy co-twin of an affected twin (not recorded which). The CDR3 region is CASSVRGQIFNQPQHF.